Listed below are T cell receptor beta chains from one sample, sequenced in a study of patients and donors after allogeneic stem cell transplantation. TCRdb reprocessed the RT-PCR reads with MiXCR, giving one entry per CDR3 protein. The sample has about a million distinct CDR3 sequences, about a sixth seen once; the top ten hold around 6%. Material: blood, either unsorted or a sorted T cell fraction (not recorded which). Receptors were obtained from a human donor who was either an allogeneic HSCT recipient or a stem cell or donor lymphocyte infusion donor (not recorded which). It is not recorded whose cells these are; they may come from a transplant donor. The CDR3 runs from the conserved cysteine through the conserved F or W. A D gene is named only where the DNA matches it firmly. Size is stated for part of the rows, as once, few or many counts, or as a class when the clone is expanded.

clone size,V gene,J gene,D gene,CDR3 protein,CDR3 DNA
few,TRBV28,TRBJ1-5,TRBD1,CASSDRESQPQHF,TGTGCCAGCAGCGACAGGGAAAGTCAGCCCCAGCATTTT
many,TRBV12-3/TRBV12-4,TRBJ2-2,NA,CASRMNRLLGLFF,TGTGCCAGCAGGATGAACAGGCTGCTGGGGCTGTTTTTT
few,TRBV5-6,TRBJ1-1,NA,CASSLRTRIMNTEAFF,TGTGCCAGCAGCTTGAGGACGAGGATCATGAACACTGAAGCTTTCTTT
few,TRBV4-1,TRBJ2-7,NA,CASSHFGGGRSSYEQYF,TGCGCCAGCAGCCACTTTGGAGGGGGCAGGAGCTCCTACGAGCAGTACTTC
NA,TRBV25-1,TRBJ2-1,TRBD2,CASSGGSGGISEQFF,TGTGCCAGCAGTGGAGGCAGCGGGGGTATAAGTGAGCAGTTCTTC
few,TRBV6-4,TRBJ2-1,NA,CASSEILAGFNEQFF,TGTGCCAGCAGTGAAATCTTAGCAGGGTTTAATGAGCAGTTCTTC
few,TRBV12-3/TRBV12-4,TRBJ2-7,NA,CASSSRYGNEQYF,TGTGCCAGCAGTTCCCGGTATGGGAACGAGCAGTACTTC
many,TRBV28,TRBJ2-1,NA,CASRAGTFYNEQFF,TGTGCCAGCAGGGCCGGGACTTTTTACAATGAGCAGTTCTTC
many,TRBV28,TRBJ2-7,TRBD2,CASSLFTSGRGYPYEQYF,TGTGCCAGCAGTTTATTCACTAGCGGGAGGGGATACCCCTACGAGCAGTACTTC
few,TRBV12-3/TRBV12-4,TRBJ2-3,NA,CASSLPRGTSTDTQYF,TGTGCCAGCAGTTTACCCAGGGGGACTAGCACAGATACGCAGTATTTT
NA,TRBV6-6,TRBJ1-2,NA,CASMNQGGYTF,TGTGCCAGCATGAACCAGGGGGGCTACACCTTC
few,TRBV7-8,TRBJ2-3,NA,CASSSNRVSTDTQYF,TGTGCCAGCAGCTCCAACAGGGTCAGCACAGATACGCAGTATTTT
few,TRBV12-3/TRBV12-4,TRBJ1-5,NA,CASSLRQGTLAGNQPQHF,TGTGCCAGCAGTTTGAGGCAGGGGACGTTGGCGGGCAATCAGCCCCAGCATTTT
NA,TRBV7-9,TRBJ2-1,TRBD2,CASSLHRTSAANEQFF,TGTGCCAGCAGCTTACACAGGACTAGCGCGGCCAATGAGCAGTTCTTC
few,TRBV9,TRBJ2-1,NA,CASSVQGTTYNEQFF,TGTGCCAGCAGCGTACAGGGGACTACCTACAATGAGCAGTTCTTC
NA,TRBV7-9,TRBJ2-5,TRBD1,CASSSQTGTGVIETQYF,TGTGCCAGCAGCTCCCAAACCGGGACAGGGGTAATTGAGACCCAGTACTTC
NA,TRBV5-5,TRBJ1-4,TRBD1,CASSPGTANEKLFF,TGTGCCAGCAGTCCCGGGACAGCGAATGAAAAACTGTTTTTT
NA,TRBV6-1,TRBJ2-3,TRBD2,CASRRYSSGVADTQYF,TGTGCCAGCAGAAGATATTCTAGCGGGGTGGCAGATACGCAGTATTTT
NA,TRBV15,TRBJ2-1,NA,CATSRDLGRGRSLYNEQFF,TGTGCCACCAGCAGAGATTTGGGTCGAGGACGGAGCCTATACAATGAGCAGTTCTTC
few,TRBV11-2,TRBJ1-1,TRBD1,CASTMDPPTGKTEAFF,TGTGCCAGCACCATGGATCCTCCGACAGGGAAAACTGAAGCTTTCTTT
few,TRBV12-3/TRBV12-4,TRBJ1-4,NA,CASSRYGQEKLFF,TGTGCCAGCAGTCGATACGGACAGGAAAAACTGTTTTTT
NA,TRBV7-9,TRBJ1-4,NA,CASSLEDITATNEKLFF,TGTGCCAGCAGCTTAGAGGATATAACAGCAACTAATGAAAAACTGTTTTTT
few,TRBV7-9,TRBJ1-2,NA,CASSLILEGDGYTF,TGTGCCAGCAGCTTAATACTGGAGGGTGATGGCTACACCTTC
once,TRBV7-3,TRBJ2-5,NA,CASSSDSPRETQYF,TGTGCCAGCAGCTCGGACAGCCCCCGGGAGACCCAGTACTTC
NA,TRBV7-9,TRBJ2-7,NA,CASSLRAGNSHEQYF,TGTGCCAGCAGCTTACGGGCAGGGAATTCTCACGAGCAGTACTTC
few,TRBV5-5,TRBJ1-5,TRBD1,CASSAPGTVNQPQHF,TGTGCCAGCAGCGCACCCGGGACAGTAAATCAGCCCCAGCATTTT
few,TRBV27,TRBJ1-2,NA,CASSFDPGYGYTF,TGTGCCAGCAGTTTCGATCCGGGGTATGGCTACACCTTC
few,TRBV5-1,TRBJ2-7,NA,CASSWGGTPTSYEQYF,TGCGCCAGCAGCTGGGGCGGGACCCCAACCTCCTACGAGCAGTACTTC
few,TRBV29-1,TRBJ2-7,NA,CSVGEEIEQYF,TGCAGCGTTGGGGAAGAAATTGAGCAGTACTTC
many,TRBV12-3/TRBV12-4,TRBJ2-1,NA,CASSLLLPYNEQFF,TGTGCCAGCAGTCTACTACTCCCCTACAATGAGCAGTTCTTC
few,TRBV27,TRBJ2-7,TRBD2,CASSSPTSGSYEQYF,TGTGCCAGCAGTTCCCCGACTAGCGGGAGTTACGAGCAGTACTTC
NA,TRBV9,TRBJ2-2,NA,CASSVGGRGYDTGELFF,TGTGCCAGCAGCGTAGGGGGCAGAGGGTATGACACCGGGGAGCTGTTTTTT
few,TRBV10-3,TRBJ1-6,TRBD1,CAITARTGDSPLHF,TGTGCCATCACCGCAAGGACAGGGGATTCACCCCTCCACTTT
few,TRBV18,TRBJ2-1,NA,CASSPVQNNEQFF,TGTGCCAGCTCACCGGTCCAGAACAATGAGCAGTTCTTC
NA,TRBV5-1,TRBJ1-2,NA,CASSAQGSGYTF,TGCGCCAGCAGCGCACAGGGAAGTGGCTACACCTTC
few,TRBV4-3,TRBJ2-2,TRBD2,CASSSRTSGGLNTGELFF,TGCGCCAGCAGCTCCCGGACTAGCGGGGGCCTGAACACCGGGGAGCTGTTTTTT
many,TRBV6-2/TRBV6-3,TRBJ2-7,NA,CASSSSIYEQYF,TGTGCCAGCAGTTCGTCGATCTACGAGCAGTACTTC
few,TRBV21-1,TRBJ2-5,NA,CARKTGNQETQYF,TGTGCCAGAAAGACAGGGAACCAAGAGACCCAGTACTTC
NA,TRBV7-9,TRBJ2-7,NA,CASPPEGGGHEQYF,TGTGCCAGCCCACCCGAGGGAGGTGGACACGAGCAGTACTTC
few,TRBV24-1,TRBJ1-2,NA,CATSDLRQDYGYTF,TGTGCCACCAGTGATCTTAGACAGGACTATGGCTACACCTTC
NA,TRBV9,TRBJ1-2,TRBD1,CASTGTAGPQGSDGYTF,TGTGCCAGCACTGGGACGGCGGGACCACAGGGGAGCGATGGCTACACCTTC
few,TRBV5-1,TRBJ2-5,TRBD2,CASNELAGLETQYF,TGCGCCAGCAACGAACTAGCGGGGTTAGAGACCCAGTACTTC
few,TRBV2,TRBJ2-7,NA,CASSDIRDSSYEQYF,TGTGCCAGCAGTGATATAAGAGACAGCTCCTACGAGCAGTACTTC
NA,TRBV7-2,TRBJ2-3,NA,CASSSWGNVADTQYF,TGTGCCAGCAGCTCCTGGGGGAATGTGGCAGATACGCAGTATTTT
NA,TRBV2,TRBJ2-6,NA,CASSGGSGTGANVLTF,TGTGCCAGCAGTGGAGGTTCAGGGACTGGGGCCAACGTCCTGACTTTC
many,TRBV5-1,TRBJ1-2,TRBD1,CASSPGQGGNYGYTF,TGCGCCAGCAGCCCGGGACAGGGGGGGAACTATGGCTACACCTTC
NA,TRBV4-1,TRBJ1-3,TRBD1,CASSQKTGTGKGNTIYF,TGCGCCAGCAGCCAGAAAACCGGGACAGGGAAGGGAAACACCATATATTTT
NA,TRBV2,TRBJ2-5,TRBD2,CASSTGGVVLETQYF,TGTGCCAGCAGTACGGGAGGTGTTGTCCTGGAGACCCAGTACTTC
NA,TRBV12-3/TRBV12-4,TRBJ2-1,NA,CASSSGTGFSYNEQFF,TGTGCCAGCAGTTCCGGGACTGGTTTCTCCTACAATGAGCAGTTCTTC
NA,TRBV9,TRBJ1-6,NA,CASSVEGDLNNSPLHF,TGTGCCAGCAGCGTAGAAGGGGACCTCAATAATTCACCCCTCCACTTT
few,TRBV5-6,TRBJ2-5,TRBD1,CASSRTGREETQYF,TGTGCCAGCAGCCGGACAGGGCGGGAAGAGACCCAGTACTTC
NA,TRBV11-3,TRBJ2-1,NA,CASSLAASAYNEQFF,TGTGCCAGCAGCTTAGCGGCTAGCGCCTACAATGAGCAGTTCTTC
few,TRBV4-1,TRBJ1-1,TRBD1,CASSRSGQQNTEAFF,TGCGCCAGCAGCCGATCGGGACAGCAGAACACTGAAGCTTTCTTT
NA,TRBV6-2/TRBV6-3,TRBJ1-5,NA,CASSYGGLGAQHF,TGTGCCAGCAGTTACGGTGGTCTGGGGGCCCAGCATTTT
few,TRBV5-1,TRBJ1-1,TRBD1,CASSWTGATEAFF,TGCGCCAGCAGCTGGACAGGGGCCACTGAAGCTTTCTTT